This T cell receptor beta chain was obtained from a study of OX40 agonist ivuxolimab in advanced cancers. TCRdb keeps only in-frame clones here, not all; method: immunoSEQ multiplex PCR. The sample contains 75,000 to 100,000 clones, approximately 84% of which appear only once. In germline, CDR1 is LNHDA, CDR2 SQIVND (reference sequence). This CDR3 is built from 15 residues. With 3 bases removed from V and 3 bases from J, the gap between germline ends came to 12 bases. The V and J genes are TRBV19 and TRBJ2-1, with D maybe TRBD2 (7 bases). The source material was CD4+ or CD8+ T cells sorted from blood, sampled in a trial of the OX40 agonist ivuxolimab. The TCR was taken from an adult with an advanced solid tumor such as melanoma, head and neck, liver or kidney cancer. The CDR3, as DNA: TGTGCCAGTAGTATCCGGGGGGCGGGCTACAATGAGCAGTTCTTC. This gives the protein CASSIRGAGYNEQFF.